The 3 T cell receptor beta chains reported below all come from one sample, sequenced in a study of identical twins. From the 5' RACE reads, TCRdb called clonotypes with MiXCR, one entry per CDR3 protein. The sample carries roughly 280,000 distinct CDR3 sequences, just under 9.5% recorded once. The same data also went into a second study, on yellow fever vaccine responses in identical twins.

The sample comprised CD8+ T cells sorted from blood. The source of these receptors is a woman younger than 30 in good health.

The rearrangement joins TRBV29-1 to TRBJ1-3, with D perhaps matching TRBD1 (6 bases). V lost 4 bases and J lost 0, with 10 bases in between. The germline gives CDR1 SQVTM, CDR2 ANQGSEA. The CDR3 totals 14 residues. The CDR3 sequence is CSVAGDGSGNTIYF. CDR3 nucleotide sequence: TGCAGCGTTGCAGGGGACGGCTCTGGAAACACCATATATTTT.

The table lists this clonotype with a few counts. DNA for the CDR3: TGCAGTGCTAGAGACCTCTCTACGGGATGGGGCGAGCAGTACTTC. Encoded protein: CSARDLSTGWGEQYF. The gene calls are TRBV20-1 and TRBJ2-7, with D perhaps matching TRBD2 (5 bases). Trimming pared 0 bases from V and 6 bases from J, leaving 18 bases between. CDR3 size: 15 residues. In germline, CDR1 is DFQATT, CDR2 SNEGSKA (reference sequence).

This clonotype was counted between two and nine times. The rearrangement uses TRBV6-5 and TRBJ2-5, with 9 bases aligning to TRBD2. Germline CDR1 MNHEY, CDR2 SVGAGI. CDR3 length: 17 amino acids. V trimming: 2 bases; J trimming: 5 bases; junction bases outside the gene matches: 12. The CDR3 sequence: CASSYRAGGAKGETQYF. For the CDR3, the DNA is TGTGCCAGCAGTTACAGGGCGGGGGGGGCAAAAGGCGAGACCCAGTACTTC.